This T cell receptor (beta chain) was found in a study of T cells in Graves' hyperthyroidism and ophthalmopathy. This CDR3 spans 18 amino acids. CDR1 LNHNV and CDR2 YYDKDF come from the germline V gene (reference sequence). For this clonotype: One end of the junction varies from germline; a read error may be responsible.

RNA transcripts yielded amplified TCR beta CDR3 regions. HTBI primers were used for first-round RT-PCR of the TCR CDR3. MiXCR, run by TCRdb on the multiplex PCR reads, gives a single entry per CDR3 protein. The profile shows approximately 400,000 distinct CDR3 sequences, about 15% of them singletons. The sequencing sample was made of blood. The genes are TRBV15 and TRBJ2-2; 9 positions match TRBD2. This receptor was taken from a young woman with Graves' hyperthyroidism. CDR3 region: CAASSPNALAGRTGELFF. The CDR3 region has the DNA TGTGCCGCCAGCAGTCCTAACGCCCTAGCGGGAAGAACCGGGGAGCTGTTTTTT.